The entry that follows covers one T cell receptor beta chain sequence. Its specificity is unknown. Blood was drawn once from each donor into heparinised tubes. The draws averaged about 120 mL. Over 95% purity was reached by all sorted populations. The sample comes from a study of beta chain features in type 1 diabetes. Looking at the study overall: All samples combined gave roughly 100 million sorted cells for examination.

Study-wide results and caveats: Researchers reported that naive, central memory and Treg TCRB repertoires appeared more similar in patients than in healthy donors. Among patients with Type 1 diabetes, TCRB CDR3s were moderately but significantly shorter in every one of the four CD4+ subsets.

Of the isolated RNA, all was reverse transcribed, and so the sequenced material was expressed TCRB transcripts. Libraries were prepared by immunoSEQ multiplex PCR; TCRdb keeps only in-frame clonotypes and omits some of them. The sample shows about 240,000 clones, roughly 13% of them seen only once. Germline CDR1 and CDR2: SGHNT and YYREEE (reference sequence). The ends were cut back, 0 bases at V and 2 bases at J, with 8 bases in the middle. This CDR3 spans 14 amino acids. The chain links TRBV5-4 to TRBJ2-5; D remains ambiguous. The sample consisted of naive CD4+ T cells from blood. This TCR was recovered from a man aged 25-40 years with type 1 diabetes. CDR3 region: CASSLADGQETQYF. The CDR3 DNA is TGTGCCAGCAGCTTGGCCGACGGGCAAGAGACCCAGTACTTC.